What follows are 23 T cell receptor beta chains derived from one specimen sequenced in a study of shared clonotypes between healthy human individuals. The table came from immunoSEQ multiplex PCR; TCRdb's copy has only in-frame clones and leaves some out. Here the sample spans millions of clones, 85% to 95% being singletons. What was sequenced was naive CD4+ T cells sorted from blood. As for subset: CD45RA+ positively selected. The receptors derive from a man between 18 and 29 years old in good health.

The V call is TRBV5-1, the J call TRBJ2-3; D possibly uses TRBD1 or TRBD2 (5 bases each). Germline CDR1 SGHRS, CDR2 YFSETQ. The V and J ends lost 6 bases and 5 bases respectively, with 16 bases between them. The CDR3 contains 14 residues. CDR3 DNA sequence: TGCGCCAGCACGGTTGGGGGAGTTGGAGATACGCAGTATTTT. Its translation is CASTVGGVGDTQYF.

V is TRBV4-3 and J is TRBJ2-1, with 13 positions matching TRBD2. V shed 0 bases and J 5 bases; nucleotides not matched to a gene: 16. This CDR3 has 21 amino acids. From germline, CDR1 is LGHNA and CDR2 YSLEER. The CDR3 loop is CASSQDYLLAGGPRWDNEQFF. CDR3 sequence (DNA): TGCGCCAGCAGCCAAGATTATTTACTAGCGGGAGGGCCGCGTTGGGACAATGAGCAGTTCTTC.

The chain employs TRBV6-6 and TRBJ1-5, with D unclear. CDR3 length equals 13 residues. Germline loops: CDR1 MNHNY, CDR2 SVGAGI (reference sequence). Trimming pared 2 bases from V and 9 bases from J, leaving 11 bases between. CDR3 loop: CASSYEKVVPQHF. For the CDR3, the DNA is TGTGCCAGCAGTTACGAAAAAGTGGTGCCCCAGCATTTT.

This sequence joins TRBV7-9 and TRBJ2-1; the D is unclear. Germline V CDR1 and CDR2: SEHNR, FQNEAQ (reference sequence). This CDR3 comprises 14 residues. V dropped 5 bases and J dropped 8 bases, with 16 bases sitting between them. In nucleotides, the CDR3 is TGTGCCAGCAGCCTACCCCCTAGAAGCGATGAGCAGTTCTTC. Amino acids: CASSLPPRSDEQFF. The entire variable domain, with the rest obtained from reference TRBV7-9 and TRBJ2-1, is as follows: DTGVSQNPRHKITKRGQNVTFRCDPISEHNRLYWYRQTLGQGPEFLTYFQNEAQLEKSRLLSDRFSAERPKGSFSTLEIQRTEQGDSAMYLCASSLPPRSDEQFFGPGTRLTVL.

V is TRBV5-1 and J is TRBJ1-5; D remains ambiguous. Trimming pared 4 bases from V and 7 bases from J, leaving 9 bases between. Germline CDR1 and CDR2: SGHRS and YFSETQ. The CDR3 is 12 residues long. The CDR3 loop reads CASSLQPQPQHF. In DNA, the CDR3 is TGCGCCAGCAGCCTCCAGCCCCAGCCCCAGCATTTT.

The chain is built from TRBV6-1 and TRBJ1-1; no firm D call. V lost 0 bases, J lost 2 bases, and 16 bases lay in between. The CDR3 spans 17 residues. Germline CDR1 MNHNS, CDR2 SASEGT. CDR3 in DNA: TGTGCCAGCAGTGAAGCGCTAGTGGCAACGGCTAACACTGAAGCTTTCTTT. Its protein product is CASSEALVATANTEAFF.

V and J are TRBV10-1 and TRBJ2-2; 7 bases line up with TRBD1. This CDR3 comprises 16 residues. Germline loops: CDR1 WNHNN, CDR2 SYGVQD (reference sequence). J gave up 4 bases and V 1 base, and 6 bases lay outside the gene matches. In DNA form, the CDR3 reads TGCGCCAGCAGTGAGTTGGGGACAGCTGCCACCGGGGAGCTGTTTTTT. Protein product: CASSELGTAATGELFF.

The chain joins TRBV7-6 to TRBJ2-2, with TRBD2 matching 8 bases. V shed 5 bases, J shed 4 bases, and the junction held 9 bases outside the gene matches. Germline V gene data show CDR1 as SGHVS and CDR2 as FNYEAQ. The CDR3 contains 16 residues. The CDR3 coding sequence is TGTGCCAGCAGCGTCTCTAGCGGGTGGTTCACCGGGGAGCTGTTTTTT. Its protein product is CASSVSSGWFTGELFF.

The gene calls are TRBV5-5 and TRBJ1-4, with D possibly matching TRBD1 (6 bases). V shed 4 bases and J shed 5 bases, with 18 bases lying between them. Per germline, CDR1 SGHKS and CDR2 YYEKEE (reference sequence). The CDR3 is made up of 16 amino acids. The CDR3 DNA sequence: TGTGCCAGCAGCCCGGCTCCACAGGGAAACAATGAAAAACTGTTTTTT. It encodes CASSPAPQGNNEKLFF.

The chain combines TRBV5-1 with TRBJ2-5; TRBD2 matches at 9 bases. The V segment lost 4 bases and the J segment 4 bases; nucleotides outside the gene matches: 11. The CDR3 runs to 16 residues. Germline V gene data show CDR1 as SGHRS and CDR2 as YFSETQ. The CDR3 is CASSPSLAGWGETQYF. CDR3 bases: TGCGCCAGCAGCCCGAGCCTAGCGGGGTGGGGAGAGACCCAGTACTTC.

V usage is TRBV28 and J usage is TRBJ1-4; 7 bases are a match to TRBD1. V shed 5 bases and J 3 bases; nucleotides not matched to a gene: 9. Per the germline V gene, CDR1 is MDHEN and CDR2 is SYDVKM. The CDR3 sequence is 16 residues long. CDR3 coding DNA: TGTGCCAGCAGTCCCCACCGACAGGGTCCTAATGAAAAACTGTTTTTT. It specifies CASSPHRQGPNEKLFF.

Turning to this clone: Other nucleotide sequences from this sample produce the same CDR3. The chain carries TRBV5-1 and TRBJ2-7, with 7 bases matching TRBD1. This CDR3 is 14 amino acids long. J was trimmed by 5 bases and V by 0 bases; bases with no gene match: 5. The germline gives CDR1 SGHRS, CDR2 YFSETQ. DNA for the CDR3: TGCGCCAGCAGCTTGGGACAGGGTACGAACGAGCAGTACTTC. Translation: CASSLGQGTNEQYF.

The rearrangement links TRBV6-1 to TRBJ2-5; D gene uncertain. V dropped 6 bases and J dropped 2 bases, with 16 bases sitting between them. CDR1 MNHNS and CDR2 SASEGT come from the germline V gene. CDR3 length: 15 residues. The CDR3 loop is CASSPGSPRQETQYF. CDR3 nucleotide sequence: TGTGCCAGCAGCCCCGGGTCCCCGAGGCAAGAGACCCAGTACTTC.

The chain links TRBV12-2 to TRBJ2-3; the listed D gene, TRBD2, was not tested against the DNA. TRBV12-2 corresponds to a pseudogene. CDR3 size: 19 residues. CDR3 DNA: TGTGCAAGTCGCTCCAACCGTATATCGCGGGAGGCCAACACAGATACGCAGTATTTT. Protein: CASRSNRISREANTDTQYF.

The rearrangement joins TRBV7-9 to TRBJ1-1; 7 bases map to TRBD1. CDR1 and CDR2 (germline): SEHNR, FQNEAQ (reference sequence). Trimming removed 4 bases from V and 1 base from J; junction bases left unmatched: 6. The CDR3 spans 15 residues. CDR3 DNA sequence: TGTGCCAGCAGCTCATGGGACAGCCAGAACACTGAAGCTTTCTTT. It encodes CASSSWDSQNTEAFF.

The chain joins TRBV30 to TRBJ2-4, with D possibly being TRBD2 (6 bases). The CDR3 sequence is 11 residues long. The germline V gene encodes CDR1 GTSNPN and CDR2 SVGIG (reference sequence). Trimming stripped 5 bases from V and 6 bases from J, with 8 bases between. CDR3 bases: TGTGCCTGGGGGGGAGGAAACATTCAGTACTTC. Protein sequence: CAWGGGNIQYF.

V usage is TRBV19 and J usage is TRBJ2-7; 7 bases match TRBD2. Germline CDR1 reads LNHDA; CDR2 reads SQIVND (reference sequence). The trim removed 2 bases at V and 3 bases at J, leaving 7 bases unmatched. The CDR3 runs to 15 residues. CDR3 region: CASSITQGGIYEQYF. DNA of the CDR3: TGTGCCAGTAGTATAACCCAGGGAGGGATCTACGAGCAGTACTTC.

The chain is built from TRBV4-3 and TRBJ2-7; D possibly matches TRBD1 or TRBD2 (6 bases each). Germline lookup yields CDR1 LGHNA and CDR2 YSLEER. V lost 1 base and J 2 bases, leaving 27 bases between the germline ends. The length of the CDR3 is 20 residues. For the CDR3, the DNA is TGCGCCAGCAGCCAAGGCCTCGGCGGACCGGGGGCGCGGTCTACCTACGAGCAGTACTTC. Its protein is CASSQGLGGPGARSTYEQYF.

The CDR3 DNA is TGTGCCAGCAGTGGAAGGACAGGGTCCTACGAGCAGTACTTC. Its protein product is CASSGRTGSYEQYF. The chain combines TRBV27 with TRBJ2-7, with 8 bases lining up with TRBD1. The CDR3 spans 14 residues. The V and J ends lost 5 bases and 1 base, in that order; junction bases with no gene match: 4. CDR1 MNHEY and CDR2 SMNVEV come from the germline V gene (reference sequence).

This clone was picked up one time. The chain employs TRBV2 and TRBJ2-1, with 7 bases matching TRBD2. Germline V CDR1 and CDR2: SNHLY, FYNNEI. The CDR3 covers 11 residues. The junction had 2 bases not matched to a gene; V was cut back by 1 base and J by 14 bases. The CDR3 reads CASSEGTREFF. The CDR3 nucleotides are TGTGCCAGCAGTGAAGGGACTAGAGAGTTCTTC.

The chain carries TRBV11-1 and TRBJ2-2; D ambiguous. V gave up 1 base and J gave up 4 bases, with 10 bases separating them. The germline V gene encodes CDR1 SGHAT and CDR2 FQDESV (reference sequence). This CDR3 comprises 15 residues. In nucleotides, the CDR3 is TGTGCCAGCAGCTTAGTGCAGACGTCCACCGGGGAGCTGTTTTTT. Its protein is CASSLVQTSTGELFF.

The V gene is TRBV2, the J gene TRBJ2-7, with a weak D call TRBD1 (5 bases). The CDR3 runs to 13 residues. In germline, CDR1 is SNHLY, CDR2 FYNNEI. With 5 bases removed from V and 1 base from J, the gap between germline ends came to 9 bases. CDR3 nucleotide sequence: TGTGCCAGCAGTTACTCAGGGTCCTACGAGCAGTACTTC. This gives the protein CASSYSGSYEQYF. The variable domain in full, with the rest retrieved from reference TRBV2 and TRBJ2-7, is EPEVTQTPSHQVTQMGQEVILRCVPISNHLYFYWYRQILGQKVEFLVSFYNNEISEKSEIFDDQFSVERPDGSNFTLKIRSTKLEDSAMYFCASSYSGSYEQYFGPGTRLTVT.

This clone showed up just once. Here the CDR3 DNA reads TGTGCCAGCAGGGGACAGATAGATAGCAATCAGCCCCAGCATTTT. Protein: CASRGQIDSNQPQHF. V usage is TRBV6-5 and J usage is TRBJ1-5; TRBD1 aligns across 7 bases. The CDR3 covers 15 residues. The germline V gene encodes CDR1 MNHEY and CDR2 SVGAGI. V was pared by 6 bases and J by 0 bases, with 5 bases of the junction left unmatched.